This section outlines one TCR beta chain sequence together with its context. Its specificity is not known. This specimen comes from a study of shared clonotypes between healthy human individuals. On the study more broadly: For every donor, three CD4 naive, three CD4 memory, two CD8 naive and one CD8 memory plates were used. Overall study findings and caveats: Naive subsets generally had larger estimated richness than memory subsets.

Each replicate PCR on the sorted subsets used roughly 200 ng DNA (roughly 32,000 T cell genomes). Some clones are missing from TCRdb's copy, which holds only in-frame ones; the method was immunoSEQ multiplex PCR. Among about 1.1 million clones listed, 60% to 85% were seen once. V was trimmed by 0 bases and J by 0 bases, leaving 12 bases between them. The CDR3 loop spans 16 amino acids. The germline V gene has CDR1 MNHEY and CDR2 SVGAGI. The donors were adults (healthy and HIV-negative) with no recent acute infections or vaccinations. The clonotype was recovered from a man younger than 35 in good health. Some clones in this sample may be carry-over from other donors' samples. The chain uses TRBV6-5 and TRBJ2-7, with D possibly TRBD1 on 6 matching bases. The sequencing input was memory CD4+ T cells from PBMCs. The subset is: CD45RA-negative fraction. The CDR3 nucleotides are TGTGCCAGCAGTTACTCAGGGGGTGATAGCTCCTACGAGCAGTACTTC. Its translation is CASSYSGGDSSYEQYF.